The subject of this entry is one T cell receptor (beta chain). In the authors' workflow: Amplifying reference gene primers gave estimates of nucleated cell counts. Profiled with immunoSEQ multiplex PCR; TCRdb holds only in-frame clones, not every one. That table furnishes V, J and clone size, whereas the DNA furnished D and trimming. Of 250,000 to 350,000 clones detected, 89% appear once; the ten largest clones hold approximately 12%. The data are from a study of blood T cell repertoires in COVID-19. As for the study in general: Samples representing acute and convalescent COVID-19 were sourced from the United States, Italy and Spain. Nucleic acid was either cDNA or gDNA, and it came from T cells, B-cell-depleted T cells, or PBMCs.

The CDR3 has 14 amino acids. Per the germline V gene, CDR1 is MDHEN and CDR2 is SYDVKM. With V trimmed by 10 bases and J by 4 bases, 7 bases remained unmatched. The rearrangement links TRBV28 to TRBJ1-5, with TRBD1 matching 10 bases. The receptor was derived from a woman in her sixties or seventies with acute or convalescent COVID-19. Sequencing was performed on peripheral blood. The CDR3 loop is CATSWDRGNQPQHF. The CDR3 region has the DNA TGTGCCACCAGCTGGGACAGGGGTAATCAGCCCCAGCATTTT.